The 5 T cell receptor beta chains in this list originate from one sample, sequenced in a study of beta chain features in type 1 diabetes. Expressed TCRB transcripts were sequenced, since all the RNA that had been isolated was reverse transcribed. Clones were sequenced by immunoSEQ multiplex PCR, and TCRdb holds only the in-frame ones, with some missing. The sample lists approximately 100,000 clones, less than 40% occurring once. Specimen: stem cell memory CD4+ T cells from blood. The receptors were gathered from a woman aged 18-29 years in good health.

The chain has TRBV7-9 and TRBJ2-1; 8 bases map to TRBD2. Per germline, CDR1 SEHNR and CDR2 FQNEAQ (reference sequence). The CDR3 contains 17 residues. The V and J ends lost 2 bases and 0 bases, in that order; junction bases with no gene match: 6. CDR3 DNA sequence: TGTGCCAGCAGCTTAAAGCTAGCGGGTGTCTCCTACAATGAGCAGTTCTTC. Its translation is CASSLKLAGVSYNEQFF.

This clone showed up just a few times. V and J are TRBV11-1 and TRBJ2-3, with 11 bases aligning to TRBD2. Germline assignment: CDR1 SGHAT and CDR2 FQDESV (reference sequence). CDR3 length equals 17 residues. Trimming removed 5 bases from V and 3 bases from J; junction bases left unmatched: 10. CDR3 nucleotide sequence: TGTGCCAGCAGCCTCCGACTAGCGGGAATGGGGACAGATACGCAGTATTTT. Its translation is CASSLRLAGMGTDTQYF.

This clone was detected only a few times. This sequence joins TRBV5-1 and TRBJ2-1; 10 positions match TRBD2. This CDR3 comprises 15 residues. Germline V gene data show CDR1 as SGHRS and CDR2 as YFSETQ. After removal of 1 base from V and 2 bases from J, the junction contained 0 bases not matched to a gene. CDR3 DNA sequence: TGCGCCAGCAGCTTGAGCGGGAGGGCCTACAATGAGCAGTTCTTC. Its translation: CASSLSGRAYNEQFF.

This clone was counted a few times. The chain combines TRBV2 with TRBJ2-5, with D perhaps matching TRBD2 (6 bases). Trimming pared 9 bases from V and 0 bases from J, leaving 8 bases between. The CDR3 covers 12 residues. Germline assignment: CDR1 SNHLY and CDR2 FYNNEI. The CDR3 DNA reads TGTGCCAGTAGCGGACACCAAGAGACCCAGTACTTC. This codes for CASSGHQETQYF.

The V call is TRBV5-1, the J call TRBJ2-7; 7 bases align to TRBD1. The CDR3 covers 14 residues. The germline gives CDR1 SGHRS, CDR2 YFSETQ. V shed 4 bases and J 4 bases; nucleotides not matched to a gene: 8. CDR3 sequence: CASSTGQVLYEQYF. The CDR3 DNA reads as TGCGCCAGCAGCACAGGACAGGTATTATACGAGCAGTACTTC.